This is a list of T cell receptor beta chains from one sample in a study of blood T cell repertoires in COVID-19. Assay used: immunoSEQ multiplex PCR; TCRdb lists only in-frame clones, some missing. The table lists fewer than 250,000 clones, over 80% of them singletons. Sequencing used PBMCs or T cells enriched from blood (not recorded which). The receptors were gathered from a man aged 50 to 60 who had been exposed to COVID-19. Each CDR3 is given with its conserved first and last residue. Each record gives: D gene, V gene, J gene, CDR3 protein. A D gene is named only where the DNA matches it firmly.

-,TRBV29-1,TRBJ2-5,CSVARAQETQYF
TRBD1,TRBV28,TRBJ2-6,CASSLNNRGLSGANVLTF
TRBD1,TRBV27,TRBJ2-7,CASRRDRDYEQYF
-,TRBV24-1,TRBJ1-2,CATSDSTGYGYTF
-,TRBV5-6,TRBJ1-6,CASSLVGGDSPLHF
-,TRBV3-1/TRBV3-2,TRBJ2-2,CASSQLGSLAELFF
TRBD1,TRBV7-9,TRBJ2-2,CASSQTTGAGELFF
-,TRBV2,TRBJ2-1,CASRDRTVDNEQFF
-,TRBV6-2/TRBV6-3,TRBJ2-2,CASSQRVTENTGELFF
-,TRBV7-9,TRBJ2-7,CASSSPTDLNEQYF
-,TRBV7-6,TRBJ2-5,CASSKVAEDGTQYF
TRBD2,TRBV3-1/TRBV3-2,TRBJ2-3,CASSHLAGEPDTQYF
-,TRBV5-1,TRBJ2-7,CASSVTGTYEQYF
-,TRBV3-1/TRBV3-2,TRBJ1-4,CASTQRELGSNEKLFF
-,TRBV4-1,TRBJ1-2,CASSQDQSDSYNYGYTF
-,TRBV7-8,TRBJ1-5,CASSSSGGVISNQPQHF
TRBD1,TRBV5-8,TRBJ1-2,CASSAPGQASMGYTF
-,TRBV5-1,TRBJ2-2,CASSVIRADTGELFF
TRBD2,TRBV4-2,TRBJ2-5,CASSQGLAGQETQYF
TRBD2,TRBV30,TRBJ2-1,CAWSASGSYNEQFF
-,TRBV27,TRBJ1-4,CASSFGRANEKLFF
TRBD1,TRBV28,TRBJ1-5,CASSAAGGHQPQHF